Listed below are T cell receptor beta chains from one sample, sequenced in a study of metastatic and nonmetastatic thyroid tumors. TCRdb reanalyzed the PCR reads via MiXCR. The sample consists of about 21,000 clones, roughly 22% of them appearing once. Input material: adjacent normal tissue. The receptors shown here come from a female donor with papillary thyroid cancer or a benign thyroid nodule (not recorded which). Some clones in this sample may be carry-over from other donors' samples. Each CDR3 is given with its conserved first and last residue. D genes are given only for firm matches. Clone size is given for some rows only: seen once, a few or many times, or a class if the clone is expanded.

TRBJ2-1	many	TRBV30	TRBD1	CAWGQEPLYNEQFF	TGTGCCTGGGGACAGGAGCCTCTATACAATGAGCAGTTCTTC
TRBJ2-1	NA	TRBV20-1	TRBD1	CSASDRVWNSYNEQFF	TGCAGTGCTAGTGACAGGGTCTGGAATTCCTACAATGAGCAGTTCTTC
TRBJ2-1	few	TRBV24-1	NA	CATSDLSSLDDNEQFF	TGTGCCACCAGTGATTTGAGTAGCTTAGACGACAATGAGCAGTTCTTC
TRBJ2-2	NA	TRBV5-7	NA	CASTSSGELFF	TGTGCCAGCACCTCCTCCGGGGAGCTGTTTTTT
TRBJ2-5	NA	TRBV20-1	TRBD2	CSARDFPRRVAGQETQYF	TGCAGTGCTAGAGATTTCCCCCGCAGAGTAGCGGGCCAAGAGACCCAGTACTTC
TRBJ2-3	few	TRBV6-1	NA	CASSERALQDTQYF	TGTGCCAGCAGTGAAAGGGCCCTACAGGATACGCAGTATTTT
TRBJ2-1	few	TRBV11-2	TRBD1	CASSLGAGGARNEQFF	TGTGCCAGCAGCTTAGGAGCAGGGGGCGCTCGCAATGAGCAGTTCTTC
TRBJ1-5	medium-sized	TRBV28	NA	CASSLYRNSNQPQHF	TGTGCCAGCAGTTTATATCGGAATAGCAATCAGCCCCAGCATTTT
TRBJ2-1	few	TRBV20-1	NA	CSARSAPSSYNEQFF	TGCAGTGCTAGGAGCGCACCGAGCTCCTACAATGAGCAGTTCTTC
TRBJ2-3	many	TRBV7-2	NA	CASSLLRTNGDTQYF	TGTGCCAGCAGCTTACTTCGGACTAACGGAGATACGCAGTATTTT
TRBJ2-1	NA	TRBV5-1	NA	CASSLEAGSYNEQFF	TGCGCCAGCAGCTTGGAAGCAGGCTCCTACAATGAGCAGTTCTTC
TRBJ1-1	few	TRBV28	NA	CASRRDAKNTEAFF	TGTGCCAGCAGGAGGGACGCAAAGAACACTGAAGCTTTCTTT
TRBJ2-7	medium-sized	TRBV11-1	TRBD1	CASSSSGTGLHEQYF	TGTGCCAGCAGCTCCTCCGGGACAGGGCTCCACGAGCAGTACTTC
TRBJ2-3	NA	TRBV30	NA	CAWRDTDTRGDTQYF	TGTGCCTGGAGAGACACGGACACACGGGGTGATACGCAGTATTTT
TRBJ2-1	many	TRBV10-2	NA	CASSGLLGGNEQFF	TGCGCCAGCAGTGGCCTCTTAGGGGGAAATGAGCAGTTCTTC
TRBJ1-1	many	TRBV19	TRBD1	CASSIDRGRTEAFF	TGTGCCAGTAGTATCGACAGGGGGAGGACTGAAGCTTTCTTT
TRBJ1-1	few	TRBV6-2/TRBV6-3	NA	CASSWAGMNTEAFF	TGTGCCAGCAGTTGGGCGGGCATGAACACTGAAGCTTTCTTT
TRBJ2-7	NA	TRBV2	TRBD2	CASKRSGGGLDEQYF	TGTGCCAGCAAGAGATCGGGAGGAGGGTTGGACGAGCAGTACTTC
TRBJ2-1	few	TRBV2	TRBD2	CASSSRLAGFYNEQFF	TGTGCCAGCAGTTCCAGACTAGCGGGATTCTACAATGAGCAGTTCTTC
TRBJ2-7	once	TRBV20-1	NA	CCARPRMDSYSYEQYF	TGCTGTGCTCGCCCCCGTATGGATTCGTACTCCTACGAGCAGTACTTC
TRBJ1-4	many	TRBV18	TRBD1	CASSPLQGRTNEKLFF	TGTGCCAGCTCACCACTACAGGGGAGGACTAATGAAAAACTGTTTTTT
TRBJ2-7	NA	TRBV2	NA	CASSSGYYEQYF	TGTGCCAGTTCGTCGGGGTACTACGAGCAGTACTTC
TRBJ1-2	many	TRBV3-1	TRBD1	CASSQVQGAFYGYTF	TGTGCCAGCAGCCAAGTCCAGGGGGCGTTCTATGGCTACACCTTC
TRBJ1-2	many	TRBV29-1	TRBD1	CSVPRGQGGGYTF	TGCAGCGTTCCCCGGGGACAGGGAGGGGGCTACACCTTC